This T cell receptor beta chain was found in a study of blood T cell repertoires in COVID-19. The wider study: The origin of the acute and convalescent COVID-19 samples was the United States, Italy and Spain.

The table came from immunoSEQ multiplex PCR; TCRdb's copy has only in-frame clones and leaves some out. In the table there are a few hundred thousand clones, roughly nine tenths of which are singletons. The germline V gene has CDR1 SGHTA and CDR2 FQGNSA. V gave up 0 bases and J gave up 2 bases, with 8 bases separating them. This CDR3 spans 14 amino acids. Sample: peripheral blood. The chain carries TRBV7-2 and TRBJ2-7, with D tentatively TRBD2 (5 bases). The sequence was obtained from a man aged 55 to 70 with acute or convalescent COVID-19. The chain's CDR3 is CASSLASATYEQYF. The CDR3 DNA reads as TGTGCCAGCAGCTTAGCTAGCGCGACCTACGAGCAGTACTTC.